These 28 T cell receptor beta chains share one sample of origin, sequenced in a study of PD-1 blockade in classical Hodgkin lymphoma. No patient escaped relapse after autologous stem cell transplantation, and brentuximab vedotin exposure varied. Sequenced by immunoSEQ multiplex PCR; TCRdb stores in-frame clones only, minus some. The repertoire holds nearly 55,000 clones, roughly 80% seen once, with 16% in the top ten. This specimen consisted of peripheral blood mononuclear cells (PBMCs), obtained at baseline. Receptor source: a human donor with classical Hodgkin lymphoma.

The chain employs TRBV4-1 and TRBJ1-2; D is undetermined. Trimming cost V 6 bases and J 0 bases, with 11 bases left between them. This CDR3 contains 14 residues. Germline V gives CDR1 MGHRA, CDR2 YSYEKL. CDR3 protein: CASRPGLTNYGYTF. The CDR3 nucleotides are TGCGCCAGCAGGCCGGGTCTGACTAACTATGGCTACACCTTC.

The chain combines TRBV2 with TRBJ2-7; 10 nucleotides match TRBD2. CDR1 and CDR2 (germline): SNHLY, FYNNEI. The CDR3 runs 16 residues. V was pared by 10 bases and J by 1 base, with 13 bases of the junction left unmatched. This CDR3 is CANLRDVAGGSYEQYF. The CDR3 DNA is TGTGCCAATCTTCGCGACGTAGCGGGGGGATCCTACGAGCAGTACTTC.

The chain couples TRBV4-1 to TRBJ2-3; D remains unclear. The ends were cut back, 0 bases at V and 1 base at J, with 8 bases in the middle. CDR1 MGHRA and CDR2 YSYEKL come from the germline V gene. CDR3 length: 15 residues. CDR3 loop: CASSQESPGTDTQYF. The CDR3 coding sequence is TGCGCCAGCAGCCAAGAATCCCCTGGCACAGATACGCAGTATTTT.

The chain is built from TRBV5-5 and TRBJ1-3; tentative D call: TRBD1 (5 bases). The CDR3 is 15 amino acids. Germline-derived CDR1 and CDR2 are SGHKS and YYEKEE (reference sequence). V lost 6 bases, J lost 2 bases, and 15 bases lay in between. CDR3 DNA sequence: TGTGCCAGCACCCGAAGGGGCCCTACTGGAAACACCATATATTTT. Its protein is CASTRRGPTGNTIYF.

The chain uses TRBV30 and TRBJ2-5; 8 positions match TRBD2. The germline gives CDR1 GTSNPN, CDR2 SVGIG (reference sequence). V trimming: 1 base; J trimming: 1 base; junction bases outside the gene matches: 5. The CDR3 has 15 residues. The CDR3 sequence: CAWSDPGGVQETQYF. In nucleotides, the CDR3 is TGTGCCTGGAGTGACCCGGGGGGGGTCCAAGAGACCCAGTACTTC.

V usage is TRBV2 and J usage is TRBJ2-3, with a weak D call TRBD2 (6 bases). The germline CDR1 and CDR2 sequences are SNHLY and FYNNEI. The CDR3 covers 13 residues. V gave up 8 bases and J gave up 6 bases, with 15 bases separating them. The CDR3: CASGGGIGDTQYF. The CDR3 DNA sequence: TGTGCCAGCGGTGGGGGGATCGGGGATACGCAGTATTTT. Based on the CDR3 plus reference TRBV2 and TRBJ2-3, the full variable domain is EPEVTQTPSHQVTQMGQEVILRCVPISNHLYFYWYRQILGQKVEFLVSFYNNEISEKSEIFDDQFSVERPDGSNFTLKIRSTKLEDSAMYFCASGGGIGDTQYFGPGTRLTVL.

The V gene is TRBV4-3, the J gene TRBJ2-6, with D hard to call. V was clipped by 2 bases and J by 4 bases, with 6 bases between them. The CDR3 is 14 amino acids. Germline V gene sequence: CDR1 LGHNA, CDR2 YSLEER. CDR3 loop: CASSQYPGANVLTF. The CDR3 DNA follows: TGCGCCAGCAGCCAATATCCCGGGGCCAACGTCCTGACTTTC.

The chain employs TRBV4-2 and TRBJ2-1, with D perhaps being TRBD1 or TRBD2 (5 bases each). Germline lookup yields CDR1 LGHNA and CDR2 YNFKEQ. CDR3 size: 15 residues. V was shortened by 1 base and J by 5 bases, with 12 bases between the two germline ends. CDR3 protein: CASSQGGRVNNEQFF. The CDR3 region has the DNA TGTGCCAGCAGCCAAGGGGGACGTGTTAACAATGAGCAGTTCTTC.

The CDR3 sequence is CASSDPTSGRARTGELFF. The CDR3 DNA follows: TGTGCCAGCAGTGATCCCACTAGCGGGAGGGCCCGAACCGGGGAGCTGTTTTTT. V is TRBV2 and J is TRBJ2-2, with 13 bases identical to TRBD2. Germline V lookup: CDR1 SNHLY, CDR2 FYNNEI. The CDR3 contains 18 residues. Trimming took 3 bases from V and 5 from J; bases not matched to a gene: 9.

V is TRBV7-2 and J is TRBJ1-1; D ambiguous. This CDR3 has 15 residues. CDR1 SGHTA and CDR2 FQGNSA come from the germline V gene. V dropped 3 bases and J dropped 3 bases, with 14 bases sitting between them. The chain's CDR3 is CASSFGGTVYTEAFF. The DNA of the CDR3 is TGTGCCAGCAGCTTTGGAGGTACCGTCTACACTGAAGCTTTCTTT.

This chain uses TRBV7-2 with TRBJ1-5, with D hard to call. Deletions cut 4 bases from V and 2 bases from J, with 9 bases between. This CDR3 contains 14 residues. The germline CDR1 and CDR2 sequences are SGHTA and FQGNSA. As DNA, the CDR3 is TGTGCCAGCAGCTATAGGCGGCGCAATCAGCCCCAGCATTTT. Its protein product is CASSYRRRNQPQHF.

This chain links TRBV11-2 with TRBJ2-7, with D unresolved. V was shortened by 7 bases and J by 2 bases, with 15 bases between the two germline ends. CDR3 length: 14 amino acids. Germline lookup yields CDR1 SGHAT and CDR2 FQNNGV. Here the CDR3 reads CASTEPYRAYEQYV. The DNA of the CDR3 is TGTGCCAGCACGGAGCCGTACAGAGCCTACGAGCAGTACGTC.

The chain links TRBV19 to TRBJ2-1; tentatively, D is TRBD2 (6 bases). V was shortened by 6 bases and J by 2 bases, with 20 bases between the two germline ends. This CDR3 comprises 17 residues. Germline lookup yields CDR1 LNHDA and CDR2 SQIVND (reference sequence). The CDR3 reads CASRPGLRGGAYNEQFF. The DNA for the CDR3 is TGTGCCAGTAGGCCCGGATTGAGGGGAGGCGCCTACAATGAGCAGTTCTTC.

This clone was detected a few times. The V call is TRBV6-6, the J call TRBJ2-3; 8 bases map to TRBD2. With V trimmed by 7 bases and J by 6 bases, 9 bases remained unmatched. This CDR3 is 14 amino acids long. The germline gives CDR1 MNHNY, CDR2 SVGAGI (reference sequence). DNA of the CDR3: TGTGCCAGCACCGGACTAGCTGGGTTTGATACGCAGTATTTT. Translation gives CASTGLAGFDTQYF.

The gene calls are TRBV19 and TRBJ2-1, with D possibly being TRBD2 (5 bases). Germline lookup yields CDR1 LNHDA and CDR2 SQIVND (reference sequence). The V and J ends lost 5 bases and 7 bases respectively, with 12 bases between them. The CDR3 covers 13 residues. The CDR3 protein is CASSPRTVNEQFF. The DNA of the CDR3 is TGTGCCAGTAGTCCCAGGACTGTTAATGAGCAGTTCTTC.

This clone was seen a few times. The chain couples TRBV7-2 to TRBJ1-3; D remains unclear. The CDR3 sequence is 13 residues long. Trimming cost V 0 bases and J 4 bases, with 4 bases left between them. Germline V gene lookup returns CDR1 SGHTA and CDR2 FQGNSA. The CDR3 DNA reads TGTGCCAGCAGCTTAGCGACCGGAAACACCATATATTTT. It encodes CASSLATGNTIYF. Variable domain in full (rest from reference TRBV7-2 and TRBJ1-3): GAGVSQSPSNKVTEKGKDVELRCDPISGHTALYWYRQSLGQGLEFLIYFQGNSAPDKSGLPSDRFSAERTGGSVSTLTIQRTQQEDSAVYLCASSLATGNTIYFGEGSWLTVV.

A single count supports this clone. V and J are TRBV4-1 and TRBJ2-5; D is possibly TRBD2 (7 bases). Trimming took 1 base from V and 2 from J, leaving 17 bases between them. The germline V gene has CDR1 MGHRA and CDR2 YSYEKL. CDR3 length: 17 amino acids. The CDR3, as DNA: TGCGCCAGCAGCCAAGTGGCTTTCAGGGGAGGGCAAGAGACCCAGTACTTC. Amino acid sequence: CASSQVAFRGGQETQYF.

The chain joins TRBV7-2 to TRBJ1-2; no clear D. The V end was cut by 5 bases, the J end by 8 bases, with 18 bases between. This CDR3 has 14 amino acids. Germline lookup yields CDR1 SGHTA and CDR2 FQGNSA. CDR3 sequence (DNA): TGTGCCAGCAGCACTCCCCCGGTATCAAAAGGCTACACCTTC. Encoded protein: CASSTPPVSKGYTF.

The gene calls are TRBV6-6 and TRBJ2-5, with D perhaps being TRBD1 or TRBD2 (5 bases each). The CDR3 runs to 14 residues. The ends were cut back, 6 bases at V and 2 bases at J, with 13 bases in the middle. Germline V CDR1 and CDR2: MNHNY, SVGAGI (reference sequence). CDR3 region: CASSSGTAQETQYF. CDR3 DNA sequence: TGTGCCAGCAGCTCCGGGACCGCGCAAGAGACCCAGTACTTC.

This chain links TRBV5-6 with TRBJ2-1; no definite D call. This CDR3 is built from 16 residues. Trimming cost V 0 bases and J 1 base, with 11 bases left between them. The germline gives CDR1 SGHDT, CDR2 YYEEEE. The CDR3 bases are TGTGCCAGCAGCTTGGAAGTTCTCCTATCCTACAATGAGCAGTTCTTC. Translation: CASSLEVLLSYNEQFF. The full variable domain, in which reference TRBV5-6 and TRBJ2-1 provide the parts outside the CDR3, is DAGVTQSPTHLIKTRGQQVTLRCSPKSGHDTVSWYQQALGQGPQFIFQYYEEEERQRGNFPDRFSGHQFPNYSSELNVNALLLGDSALYLCASSLEVLLSYNEQFFGPGTRLTVL.

The CDR3 DNA reads TGTGCCAGCAGCTTACGACAGGGGGCGAGTGGCTACACCTTC. Protein sequence: CASSLRQGASGYTF. The V call is TRBV7-2, the J call TRBJ1-2; the match to TRBD1 covers 10 bases. J gave up 7 bases and V 2 bases, and 4 bases lay outside the gene matches. The CDR3 has 14 amino acids. Germline V CDR1 and CDR2: SGHTA, FQGNSA.

The chain carries TRBV5-1 and TRBJ2-5; D unclear. V was cut by 7 bases and J by 2 bases, with 12 bases left in between. The CDR3 is made up of 13 amino acids. The germline CDR1 and CDR2 sequences are SGHRS and YFSETQ. The CDR3 region has the DNA TGCGCCAGCTCCCCCCGCCAGCAAGAGACCCAGTACTTC. Protein: CASSPRQQETQYF.

The chain uses TRBV19 and TRBJ2-3; no clear D. Germline V CDR1 and CDR2: LNHDA, SQIVND (reference sequence). The germline V and J ends were trimmed by 9 bases and 1 base, with 11 bases remaining between them. The CDR3 loop spans 13 amino acids. For the CDR3, the DNA is TGTGCCAGCAGAGGACCCGGCACAGATACGCAGTATTTT. Residues: CASRGPGTDTQYF.

This clone was seen once. This chain connects TRBV29-1 to TRBJ1-3, with a tentative D call TRBD1 (5 bases). Germline CDR1 reads SQVTM; CDR2 reads ANQGSEA. V lost 7 bases, J lost 0 bases, and 13 bases lay in between. This CDR3 has 14 residues. In nucleotides, the CDR3 is TGCAGCGCCAGCGCAGGGAGCTCTGGAAACACCATATATTTT. This sequence encodes CSASAGSSGNTIYF.

The J gene is TRBJ2-7, the V gene TRBV9; 9 nucleotides align to TRBD2. J gave up 7 bases and V 0 bases, and 11 bases lay outside the gene matches. The CDR3 is 16 amino acids. Germline CDR1 and CDR2: SGDLS and YYNGEE. The CDR3 sequence is CASSVAAGGRTREQYF. The CDR3 DNA is TGTGCCAGCAGCGTAGCAGCGGGAGGACGGACGCGGGAGCAGTACTTC.

V and J are TRBV30 and TRBJ1-2; the D is unclear. Germline CDR1 GTSNPN, CDR2 SVGIG (reference sequence). The CDR3 spans 8 residues. Trimming stripped 6 bases from V and 8 bases from J, with 4 bases between. The CDR3 sequence is CACKGYTF. In nucleotides, the CDR3 is TGTGCCTGTAAGGGCTACACCTTC.

This CDR3 reads CASSQGPSQSVNEKLFF. In DNA, the CDR3 is TGCGCCAGCAGCCAAGGACCGAGTCAGTCCGTTAATGAAAAACTGTTTTTT. The chain couples TRBV4-1 to TRBJ1-4; no clear D gene. The CDR3 contains 17 residues. V was trimmed by 1 base and J by 4 bases, leaving 16 bases between them. Germline V CDR1 and CDR2: MGHRA, YSYEKL.

This clone was counted once. The rearrangement links TRBV5-6 to TRBJ1-3; 7 bases fit TRBD1. The CDR3 length is 14 residues. V was pared by 3 bases and J by 2 bases, with 2 bases of the junction left unmatched. Germline CDR1 is SGHDT and CDR2 is YYEEEE. The CDR3 bases are TGTGCCAGCAGCTACACAGGGGCTGGAAACACCATATATTTT. It specifies CASSYTGAGNTIYF. The full variable domain, rest sourced from reference TRBV5-6 and TRBJ1-3, is DAGVTQSPTHLIKTRGQQVTLRCSPKSGHDTVSWYQQALGQGPQFIFQYYEEEERQRGNFPDRFSGHQFPNYSSELNVNALLLGDSALYLCASSYTGAGNTIYFGEGSWLTVV.